The 26 T cell receptor beta chains below were found in one sample sequenced in a study of T cells in Graves' hyperthyroidism and ophthalmopathy. Amplification of TCR beta CDR3 regions used RNA as the template. HTBI primers were the set used in a first-round RT-PCR of the TCR CDR3. TCRdb re-derived calls from the multiplex PCR reads in MiXCR, one entry per CDR3 protein. The sample includes roughly 650,000 distinct CDR3 sequences, 16% seen only once; the top ten take less than 3.5%. Material for sequencing was blood. The receptors come from a middle-aged woman with Graves' ophthalmopathy.

This clonotype was detected only a few times. The rearrangement links TRBV27 to TRBJ2-6; weak D call: TRBD2 (6 bases). This CDR3 contains 16 residues. Trimming removed 3 bases from V and 4 bases from J, with 13 bases in between. Germline V gene lookup returns CDR1 MNHEY and CDR2 SMNVEV (reference sequence). This CDR3 reads CASSLTGVAGANVLTF. CDR3 coding DNA: TGTGCCAGCAGTTTGACGGGGGTGGCAGGGGCCAACGTCCTGACTTTC.

This clonotype was observed a handful of times. The chain couples TRBV7-2 to TRBJ1-1, with a tentative D call TRBD1 (5 bases). V lost 5 bases and J 10 bases, leaving 23 bases between the germline ends. Germline V gene lookup returns CDR1 SGHTA and CDR2 FQGNSA. The CDR3 covers 15 residues. This CDR3 is CASSKVSMGGGVAFF. Here the CDR3 DNA reads TGTGCCAGCAGCAAAGTATCCATGGGAGGAGGGGTAGCTTTCTTT.

This chain joins TRBV3-1 and TRBJ2-5; D may be TRBD1 (6 bases). V lost 2 bases, J lost 4 bases, and 14 bases lay in between. CDR3 length: 15 amino acids. Per germline, CDR1 LGHDT and CDR2 YNNKEL (reference sequence). CDR3 region: CASSQPQGIGETQYF. For the CDR3, the DNA is TGTGCCAGCAGCCAACCGCAGGGGATTGGAGAGACCCAGTACTTC.

This clonotype was seen more than once but under ten times. CDR3 DNA sequence: TGTGCCAGCAGCTTAAATGGTGTAGGGGGAGATACGCAGTATTTT. This sequence encodes CASSLNGVGGDTQYF. This sequence joins TRBV7-9 and TRBJ2-3; perhaps TRBD1 as D (6 bases). The CDR3 consists of 15 residues. Trimming shortened V by 2 bases and J by 5 bases, and 14 bases separated the two germline ends. The germline V gene encodes CDR1 SEHNR and CDR2 FQNEAQ (reference sequence). Based on the CDR3 plus reference TRBV7-9 and TRBJ2-3, the full variable domain is DTGVSQNPRHKITKRGQNVTFRCDPISEHNRLYWYRQTLGQGPEFLTYFQNEAQLEKSRLLSDRFSAERPKGSFSTLEIQRTEQGDSAMYLCASSLNGVGGDTQYFGPGTRLTVL.

At least ten counts were recorded for this clonotype. The rearrangement links TRBV6-6 to TRBJ2-7; TRBD1 matches 7 bases. Germline CDR1 MNHNY, CDR2 SVGAGI (reference sequence). V lost 0 bases and J lost 2; bases outside the gene matches: 4. The length of the CDR3 is 15 residues. CDR3 amino acids: CASSYSTGLPYEQYF. Written as DNA, the CDR3 is TGTGCCAGCAGTTACTCGACAGGGCTCCCCTACGAGCAGTACTTC.

This clonotype occurred many times. This chain connects TRBV2 to TRBJ1-1; 9 bases map to TRBD1. The CDR3 runs to 13 residues. The V gene's germline CDR1 is SNHLY and CDR2 FYNNEI. Trimming took 7 bases from V and 1 from J; bases not matched to a gene: 1. CDR3 DNA: TGTGCCAGCAACAGGGGGCGGAACACTGAAGCTTTCTTT. It specifies CASNRGRNTEAFF.

This clonotype was counted a few times. J is TRBJ1-2 and V is TRBV4-2; D is possibly TRBD1 (5 bases). The V and J ends lost 2 bases and 0 bases respectively, with 13 bases between them. From germline, CDR1 is LGHNA and CDR2 YNFKEQ. The CDR3 length is 16 residues. The CDR3 here is CASSQLAGTTNYGYTF. For the CDR3, the DNA is TGTGCCAGCAGCCAACTAGCCGGGACTACTAACTATGGCTACACCTTC.

Ten or more counts support this clonotype. The CDR3 loop is CASSLQGPGEQYF. CDR3 coding DNA: TGTGCCAGCAGCTTACAGGGACCGGGGGAGCAGTACTTC. This rearrangement joins TRBV7-3 to TRBJ2-7; D might be TRBD1 or TRBD2, each matching 5 bases. The V and J ends lost 2 bases and 7 bases respectively, with 12 bases between them. Germline V gene lookup returns CDR1 SGHTA and CDR2 FQGTGA. The CDR3 sequence is 13 residues long.

On this clonotype: One junction end disagrees with the germline gene, perhaps due to a read error. The V gene is TRBV20-1, the J gene TRBJ2-1; a weak D match, TRBD2 (6 bases). The CDR3 runs to 15 residues. CDR1 and CDR2 from the germline V gene are DFQATT and SNEGSKA (reference sequence). This chain's CDR3 is CSAPRRESFYNEQLF. The CDR3 DNA sequence: TGCAGTGCCCCTCGGAGGGAGAGCTTTTACAATGAGCAGCTCTTC.

The rearrangement links TRBV30 to TRBJ2-1; 10 positions match TRBD2. V trimming: 0 bases; J trimming: 5 bases; junction bases outside the gene matches: 1. Germline lookup yields CDR1 GTSNPN and CDR2 SVGIG (reference sequence). The CDR3 totals 14 residues. CDR3: CAWSVGLADNEQFF. The CDR3, as DNA: TGTGCCTGGAGTGTAGGACTAGCGGACAATGAGCAGTTCTTC.

This clonotype was counted a few times. The V gene is TRBV20-1, the J gene TRBJ2-7; 9 bases fit TRBD1. This CDR3 comprises 14 residues. Trimming removed 5 bases from V and 6 bases from J; junction bases left unmatched: 11. Germline V gene data show CDR1 as DFQATT and CDR2 as SNEGSKA (reference sequence). The DNA for the CDR3 is TGCAGTGCTGAAACGGGACAGGGTTCGGGCGAGCAGTACTTC. It encodes CSAETGQGSGEQYF.

V usage is TRBV28 and J usage is TRBJ2-1; D perhaps matches TRBD2 (6 bases). Deletions cut 5 bases from V and 0 bases from J, with 23 bases between. This CDR3 region has 19 residues. Germline CDR1 and CDR2: MDHEN and SYDVKM. The CDR3 protein is CASSKPPILAALSYNEQFF. The CDR3 DNA reads TGTGCCAGCAGTAAACCACCAATTTTAGCGGCCCTCTCCTACAATGAGCAGTTCTTC.

V gene TRBV12-5 combines with J gene TRBJ2-1; TRBD1 aligns across 9 bases. CDR3 length: 14 amino acids. With V trimmed by 6 bases and J by 8 bases, 8 bases remained unmatched. Germline V gene data show CDR1 as LGHNT and CDR2 as FRNRAP. The CDR3 loop reads CASGTGTGWHEQFF. DNA for the CDR3: TGTGCTAGTGGAACCGGGACAGGGTGGCATGAGCAGTTCTTC.

This clonotype was seen ten or more times. J is TRBJ1-1 and V is TRBV5-1; tentative D call: TRBD1 (5 bases). The CDR3 loop spans 14 amino acids. V gave up 4 bases and J gave up 0 bases, with 10 bases separating them. CDR1 SGHRS and CDR2 YFSETQ come from the germline V gene. CDR3 residues: CASSATVMNTEAFF. In DNA form, the CDR3 reads TGCGCCAGCAGCGCGACAGTGATGAACACTGAAGCTTTCTTT.

This clonotype occurred many times. The chain links TRBV18 to TRBJ1-5, with no clear D. The CDR3 runs 14 residues. V gave up 2 bases and J gave up 5 bases, with 10 bases separating them. Per the germline V gene, CDR1 is KGHSH and CDR2 is LQKENI. The CDR3 DNA reads as TGTGCCAGCTCACCAAAGCCCGGGGATCAGCCCCAGCATTTT. Protein product: CASSPKPGDQPQHF.

The table lists this clonotype with many counts. The V gene is TRBV2, the J gene TRBJ2-5; D remains unclear. Germline loops: CDR1 SNHLY, CDR2 FYNNEI. This CDR3 contains 15 residues. The V end lost 5 bases, the J end lost 5 bases, and 18 bases lay between the germline ends. As DNA, the CDR3 is TGTGCCAGCAGTCCTGGACCTTCCCTCGTTGAGACCCAGTACTTC. It codes for CASSPGPSLVETQYF.

With respect to this clonotype: This may be a read error: a much more frequent sequence differs by one nucleotide. The rearrangement joins TRBV12-3 or TRBV12-4 to TRBJ1-1; 8 bases are a match to TRBD1. CDR3 length: 14 residues. J lost 4 bases, V lost 5 bases, and 6 bases had no gene match. The CDR3 loop is CASSTSQGVTEAFF. The CDR3 DNA reads TGTGCCAGCAGTACCTCACAGGGGGTCACTGAAGCTTTCTTT.

This clonotype was seen ten or more times. The chain carries TRBV3-1 and TRBJ1-5; no clear D. CDR3 length equals 15 residues. Germline-derived CDR1 and CDR2 are LGHDT and YNNKEL (reference sequence). The germline V and J ends were trimmed by 0 bases and 0 bases, with 6 bases remaining between them. The CDR3 spells CASSQDYDSNQPQHF. The DNA of the CDR3 is TGTGCCAGCAGCCAAGACTACGATAGCAATCAGCCCCAGCATTTT.

This clonotype was seen a few times. The V and J genes are TRBV5-4 and TRBJ2-1; 12 nucleotides match TRBD2. Unmatched junction bases numbered 10, after V lost 4 bases and J lost 8 bases. The CDR3 is 16 residues long. Germline assignment: CDR1 SGHNT and CDR2 YYREEE (reference sequence). The CDR3 sequence is CASSPASGRAPDEQFF. The CDR3 DNA sequence: TGTGCCAGCAGCCCCGCTAGCGGGAGGGCGCCCGATGAGCAGTTCTTC.

The V call is TRBV24-1, the J call TRBJ2-1, with unresolved D. With 4 bases removed from V and 8 bases from J, the gap between germline ends came to 14 bases. This CDR3 has 14 amino acids. Germline CDR1 reads KGHDR; CDR2 reads SFDVKD. CDR3 nucleotides: TGTGCCACCAGTGAGGGTCCCGTTATGCATGAGCAGTTCTTC. Its translation is CATSEGPVMHEQFF.

This clonotype was counted at least ten times. V usage is TRBV7-2 and J usage is TRBJ2-1; tentative D call: TRBD1 (6 bases). From germline, CDR1 is SGHTA and CDR2 FQGNSA. The CDR3 runs 13 residues. Trimming pared 3 bases from V and 13 bases from J, leaving 16 bases between. The CDR3 coding sequence is TGTGCCAGCAGCTTTGACAGGTCGGGACACCAGTTCTTC. Translation gives CASSFDRSGHQFF.

This clonotype was recorded many times. This rearrangement joins TRBV2 to TRBJ1-6, with D maybe TRBD1 (5 bases). Germline V gives CDR1 SNHLY, CDR2 FYNNEI. The CDR3 is made up of 13 amino acids. Trimming took 6 bases from V and 6 from J, leaving 9 bases between them. CDR3 DNA sequence: TGTGCCAGCAGATCGACAGTTAATTCACCCCTCCACTTT. Protein sequence: CASRSTVNSPLHF. Complete variable domain (other parts from reference TRBV2 and TRBJ1-6): EPEVTQTPSHQVTQMGQEVILRCVPISNHLYFYWYRQILGQKVEFLVSFYNNEISEKSEIFDDQFSVERPDGSNFTLKIRSTKLEDSAMYFCASRSTVNSPLHFGNGTRLTVT.

This clonotype was observed many times. The chain recombines TRBV20-1 with TRBJ2-7; D may be TRBD1 or TRBD2 (5 bases each). The CDR3 is made up of 13 amino acids. Germline CDR1 is DFQATT and CDR2 is SNEGSKA (reference sequence). V shed 1 base and J shed 3 bases, with 10 bases lying between them. This CDR3 reads CSARGTLDYEQYF. The CDR3 nucleotides are TGCAGTGCTAGAGGGACACTAGACTACGAGCAGTACTTC.

The chain combines TRBV20-1 with TRBJ2-3; D gene uncertain. Trimming pared 3 bases from V and 2 bases from J, leaving 6 bases between. Germline lookup yields CDR1 DFQATT and CDR2 SNEGSKA (reference sequence). The CDR3 sequence is 12 residues long. CDR3 sequence reads: CSARLNTDTQYF. In DNA form, the CDR3 reads TGCAGTGCTAGGCTAAACACAGATACGCAGTATTTT.

The chain employs TRBV5-1 and TRBJ1-6, with TRBD1 as a possible D gene (5 bases). This CDR3 has 16 residues. From germline, CDR1 is SGHRS and CDR2 YFSETQ. V gave up 4 bases and J gave up 9 bases, with 20 bases separating them. CDR3 nucleotide sequence: TGCGCCAGCAGCCTACCGGGGGGGTCGGACGGTTCACCCCTCCACTTT. This sequence encodes CASSLPGGSDGSPLHF.

This clonotype was observed a handful of times. The chain couples TRBV6-2 or TRBV6-3 to TRBJ1-6, with D unresolved. V was shortened by 6 bases and J by 2 bases, with 17 bases between the two germline ends. The germline V gene encodes CDR1 MNHEY and CDR2 SVGEGT. This CDR3 region has 17 residues. CDR3 residues: CASRTAAGRTYNSPLHF. CDR3 nucleotides: TGTGCCAGCAGGACGGCGGCGGGTCGAACCTATAATTCACCCCTCCACTTT.